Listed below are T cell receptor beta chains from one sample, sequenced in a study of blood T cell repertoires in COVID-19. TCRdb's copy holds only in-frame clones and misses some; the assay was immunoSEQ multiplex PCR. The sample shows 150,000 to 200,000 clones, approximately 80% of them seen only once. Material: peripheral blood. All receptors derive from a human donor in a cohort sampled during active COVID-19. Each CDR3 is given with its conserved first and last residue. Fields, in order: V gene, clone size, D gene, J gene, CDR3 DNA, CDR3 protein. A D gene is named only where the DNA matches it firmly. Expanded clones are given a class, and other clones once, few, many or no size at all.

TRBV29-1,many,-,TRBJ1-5,TGCAGCGTTGGAAGCGGGAATCAGCCCCAGCATTTT,CSVGSGNQPQHF
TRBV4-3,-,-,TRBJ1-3,TGCGCCAGCAGCCAAGAGGGCAGCTCTGGAAACACCATATATTTT,CASSQEGSSGNTIYF
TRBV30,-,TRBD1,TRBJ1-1,TGTGCCTGGAGGACAGGGGCAGACACTGAAGCTTTCTTT,CAWRTGADTEAFF
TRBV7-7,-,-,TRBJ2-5,TGTGCTAGCAGCCTAACCGGGGGAACGGGGGAGACCCAGTACTTC,CASSLTGGTGETQYF
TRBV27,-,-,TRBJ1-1,TGTGCCAGCAGTTTAGGAGGGCGTAACACTGAAGCTTTCTTT,CASSLGGRNTEAFF
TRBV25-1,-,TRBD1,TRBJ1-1,TGTGCCAGCAGTGAAGTGGGAGGGACAGGGGTGGGCCCTGAAGCTTTCTTT,CASSEVGGTGVGPEAFF
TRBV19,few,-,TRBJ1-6,TGTGCCAGTAGTATTGGCGGGGATTCACCCCTCCACTTT,CASSIGGDSPLHF
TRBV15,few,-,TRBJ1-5,TGTGCCACCAGCAGAGATTCCCCTTCAGTCCAGCCCCAGCATTTT,CATSRDSPSVQPQHF
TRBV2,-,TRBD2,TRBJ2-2,TGTGCCAGCATGGCGGGGGGATGGACCGGGGAGCTGTTTTTT,CASMAGGWTGELFF
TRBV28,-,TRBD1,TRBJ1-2,TGTGCCAGCAGCATCCCTGGACAGGCAAGCAACTATGGCTACACCTTC,CASSIPGQASNYGYTF
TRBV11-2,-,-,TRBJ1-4,TGTGCCAGCAGACTGGGAGAGAATGAAAAACTGTTTTTT,CASRLGENEKLFF
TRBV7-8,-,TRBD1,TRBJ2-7,TGTGCCAGCAGCTCCCCCCGGGACAGAAGCTCCTACGAGCAGTACTTC,CASSSPRDRSSYEQYF
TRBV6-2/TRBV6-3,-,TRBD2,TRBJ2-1,TGTGCCAGCAGTGGACTAGCGGGAGTCAATGAGCAGTTCTTC,CASSGLAGVNEQFF
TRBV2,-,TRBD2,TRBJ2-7,TGTGCCAGCAGTGGGGGGGGAGAGCAGTACTTC,CASSGGGEQYF
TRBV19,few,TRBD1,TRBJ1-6,TGTGCCAGTTCAAACAGGGGAACGGATTCACCCCTCCACTTT,CASSNRGTDSPLHF
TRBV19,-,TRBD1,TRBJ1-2,TGTGCCAGTAGAGCTCAGGGGGGAGCTAACTATGGCTACACCTTC,CASRAQGGANYGYTF
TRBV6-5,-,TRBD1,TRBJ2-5,TGTGCCAGCAGGGGTACGGGACAGGGTGTCGACCAGTACTTC,CASRGTGQGVDQYF
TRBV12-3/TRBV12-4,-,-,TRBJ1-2,TGTGCCAGCAGTTCGGGACTATATGGCTACACCTTC,CASSSGLYGYTF
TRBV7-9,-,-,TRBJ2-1,TGTGCCAGCAGCTTAGCTGGCAGCTACAATGAGCAGTTCTTC,CASSLAGSYNEQFF
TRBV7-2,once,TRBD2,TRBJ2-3,TGTGCCAGCAGCCCCAGCCCAGGACTAGCCATTTATTTT,CASSPSPGLAIYF
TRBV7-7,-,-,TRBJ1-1,TGTGCTAGCAGCTTAGAGTCGTACGGACAGAAGTGGGCCACTGAAGCTTTCTTT,CASSLESYGQKWATEAFF